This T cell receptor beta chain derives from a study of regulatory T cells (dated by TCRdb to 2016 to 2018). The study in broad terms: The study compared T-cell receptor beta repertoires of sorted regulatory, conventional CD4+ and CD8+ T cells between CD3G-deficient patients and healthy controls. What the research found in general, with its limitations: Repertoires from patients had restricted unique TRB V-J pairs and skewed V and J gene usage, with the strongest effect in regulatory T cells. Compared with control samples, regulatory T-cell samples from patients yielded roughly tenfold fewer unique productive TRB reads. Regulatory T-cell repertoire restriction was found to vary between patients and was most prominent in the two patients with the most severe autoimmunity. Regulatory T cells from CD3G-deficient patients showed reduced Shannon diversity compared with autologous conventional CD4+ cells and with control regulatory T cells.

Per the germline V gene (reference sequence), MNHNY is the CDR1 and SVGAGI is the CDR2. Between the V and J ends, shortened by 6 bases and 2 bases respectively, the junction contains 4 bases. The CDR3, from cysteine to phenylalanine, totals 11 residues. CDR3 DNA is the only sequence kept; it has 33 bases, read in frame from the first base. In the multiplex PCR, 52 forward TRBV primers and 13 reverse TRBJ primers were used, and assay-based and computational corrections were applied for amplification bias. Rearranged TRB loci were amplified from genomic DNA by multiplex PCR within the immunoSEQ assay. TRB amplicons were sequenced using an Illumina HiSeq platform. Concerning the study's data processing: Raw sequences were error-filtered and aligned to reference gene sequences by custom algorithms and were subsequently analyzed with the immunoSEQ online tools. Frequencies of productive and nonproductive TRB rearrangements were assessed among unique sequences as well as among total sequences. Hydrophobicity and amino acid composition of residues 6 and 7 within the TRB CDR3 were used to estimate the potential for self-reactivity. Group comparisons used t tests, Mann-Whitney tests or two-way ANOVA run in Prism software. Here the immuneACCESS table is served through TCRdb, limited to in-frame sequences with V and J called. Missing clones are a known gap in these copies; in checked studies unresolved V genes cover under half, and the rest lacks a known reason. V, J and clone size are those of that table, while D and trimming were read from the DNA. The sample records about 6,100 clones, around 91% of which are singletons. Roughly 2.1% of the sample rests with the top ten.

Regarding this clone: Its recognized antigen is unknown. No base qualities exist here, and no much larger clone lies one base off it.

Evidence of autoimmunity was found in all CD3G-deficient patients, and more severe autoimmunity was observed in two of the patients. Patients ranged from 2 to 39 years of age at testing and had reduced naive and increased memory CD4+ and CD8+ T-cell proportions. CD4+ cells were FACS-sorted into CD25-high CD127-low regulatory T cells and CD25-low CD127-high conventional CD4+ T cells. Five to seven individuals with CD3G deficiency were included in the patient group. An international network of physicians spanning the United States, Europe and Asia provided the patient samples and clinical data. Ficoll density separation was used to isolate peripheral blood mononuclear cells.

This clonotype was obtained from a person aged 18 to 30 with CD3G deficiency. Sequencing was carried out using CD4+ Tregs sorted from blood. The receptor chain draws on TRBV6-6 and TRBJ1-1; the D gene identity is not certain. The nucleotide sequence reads TGTGCCAGCAGCCGTAACACTGAAGCTTTCTTT. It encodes CASSRNTEAFF.